This TCR beta chain was sequenced for a study of control samples from healthy donors and cancer patients. Measured with immunoSEQ multiplex PCR; TCRdb has only the in-frame clones, and not every one. The sample lists approximately 110,000 clones; just over 90% were seen once. Germline CDR1 is MGHRA and CDR2 is YSYEKL. V was clipped by 2 bases and J by 2 bases; unmatched bases: 3. The CDR3 covers 16 residues. The genes are TRBV4-1 and TRBJ2-3; 11 nucleotides match TRBD2. The clonotype was recovered from a human donor in good health. The donor label of this sample is uncertain. Sequencing was done on a sample of blood. CDR3 DNA sequence: TGCGCCAGCAGCCAAACTAGCGGGGGTTTCACAGATACGCAGTATTTT. Translation gives CASSQTSGGFTDTQYF.